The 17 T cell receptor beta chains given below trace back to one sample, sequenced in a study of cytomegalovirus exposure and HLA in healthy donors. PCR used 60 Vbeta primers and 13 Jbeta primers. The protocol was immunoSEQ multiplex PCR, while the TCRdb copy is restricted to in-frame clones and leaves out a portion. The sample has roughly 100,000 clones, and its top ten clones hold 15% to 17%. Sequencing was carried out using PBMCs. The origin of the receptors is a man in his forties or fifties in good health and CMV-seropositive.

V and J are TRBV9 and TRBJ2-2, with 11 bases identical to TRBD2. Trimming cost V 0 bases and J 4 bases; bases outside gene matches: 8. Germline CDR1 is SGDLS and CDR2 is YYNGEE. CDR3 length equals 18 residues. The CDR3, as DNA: TGTGCCAGCAGCGTAGGTCCTAGCGGGAGGTTGTTCACCGGGGAGCTGTTTTTT. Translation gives CASSVGPSGRLFTGELFF.

DNA of the CDR3: TGTGCCACCAGCAGAGATCGAGGGGGAGAGCGGCTTCAGTACTTC. It yields the protein CATSRDRGGERLQYF. This chain uses TRBV15 with TRBJ2-4; D might be TRBD1 (6 bases). V was cut by 0 bases and J by 11 bases, with 17 bases left in between. The germline gives CDR1 LNHNV, CDR2 YYDKDF (reference sequence). There are 15 residues in the CDR3.

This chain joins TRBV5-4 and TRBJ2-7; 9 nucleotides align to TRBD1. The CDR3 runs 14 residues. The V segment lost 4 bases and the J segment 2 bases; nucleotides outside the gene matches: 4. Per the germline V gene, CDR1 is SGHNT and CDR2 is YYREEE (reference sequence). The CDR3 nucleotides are TGTGCCAGCAGCAAGGGACAGGGCCCCTACGAGCAGTACGTC. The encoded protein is CASSKGQGPYEQYV.

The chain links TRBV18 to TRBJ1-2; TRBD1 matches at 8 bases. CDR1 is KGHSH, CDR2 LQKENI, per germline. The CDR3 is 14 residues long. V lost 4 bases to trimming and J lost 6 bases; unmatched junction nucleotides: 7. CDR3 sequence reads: CASSLRTGFDGYTF. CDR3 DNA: TGTGCCAGCTCACTTAGGACAGGGTTTGATGGCTACACCTTC.

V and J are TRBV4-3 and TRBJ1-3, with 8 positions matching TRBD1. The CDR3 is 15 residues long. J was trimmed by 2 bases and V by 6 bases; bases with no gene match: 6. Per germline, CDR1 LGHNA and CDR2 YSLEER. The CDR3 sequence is CASRLSTGAGNTIYF. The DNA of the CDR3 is TGCGCCAGCAGACTCTCGACAGGGGCTGGAAACACCATATATTTT.

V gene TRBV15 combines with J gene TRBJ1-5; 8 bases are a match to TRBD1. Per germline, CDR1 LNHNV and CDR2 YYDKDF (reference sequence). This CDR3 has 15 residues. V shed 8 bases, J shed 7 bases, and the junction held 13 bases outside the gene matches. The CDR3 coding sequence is TGTGCCACCTCGACATTGGACAGGGAGCGGCAGCCCCAGCATTTT. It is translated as CATSTLDRERQPQHF.

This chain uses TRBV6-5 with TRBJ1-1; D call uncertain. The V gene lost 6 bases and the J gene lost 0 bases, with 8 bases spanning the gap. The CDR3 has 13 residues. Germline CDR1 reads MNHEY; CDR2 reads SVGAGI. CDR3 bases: TGTGCCAGCAGGACGGGGTTGAACACTGAAGCTTTCTTT. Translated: CASRTGLNTEAFF.

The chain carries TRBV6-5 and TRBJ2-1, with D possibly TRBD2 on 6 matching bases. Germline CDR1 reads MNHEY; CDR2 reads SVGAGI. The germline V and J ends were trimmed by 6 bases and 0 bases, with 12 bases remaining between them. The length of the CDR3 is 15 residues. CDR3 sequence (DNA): TGTGCCAGCAGGCCTAGCGCAAGCTCCTACAATGAGCAGTTCTTC. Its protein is CASRPSASSYNEQFF.

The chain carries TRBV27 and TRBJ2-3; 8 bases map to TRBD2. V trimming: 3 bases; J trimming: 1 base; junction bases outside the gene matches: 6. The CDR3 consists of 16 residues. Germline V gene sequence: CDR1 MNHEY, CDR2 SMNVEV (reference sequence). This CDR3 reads CASSLASGLGTDTQYF. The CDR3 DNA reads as TGTGCCAGCAGTTTGGCTAGCGGGCTTGGCACAGATACGCAGTATTTT.

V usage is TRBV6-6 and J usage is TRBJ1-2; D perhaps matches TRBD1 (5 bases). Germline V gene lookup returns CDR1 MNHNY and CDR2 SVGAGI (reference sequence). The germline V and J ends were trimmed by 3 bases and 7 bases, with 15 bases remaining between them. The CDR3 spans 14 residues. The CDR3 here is CASSYGTGGSGYTF. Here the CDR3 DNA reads TGTGCCAGCAGTTATGGGACTGGGGGGAGTGGCTACACCTTC.

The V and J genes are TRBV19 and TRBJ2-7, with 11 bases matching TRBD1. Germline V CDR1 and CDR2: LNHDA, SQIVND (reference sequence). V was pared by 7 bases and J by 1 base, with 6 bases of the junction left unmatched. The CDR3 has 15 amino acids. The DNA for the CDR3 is TGTGCCAGTACCGCTGGGACAGGGGGATCCTACGAGCAGTACTTC. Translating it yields CASTAGTGGSYEQYF.

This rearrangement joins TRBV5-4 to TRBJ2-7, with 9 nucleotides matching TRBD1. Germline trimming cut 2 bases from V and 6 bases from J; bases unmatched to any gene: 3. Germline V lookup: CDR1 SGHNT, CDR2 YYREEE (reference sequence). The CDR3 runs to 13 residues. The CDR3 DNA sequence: TGTGCCAGCAGCTTTGACAGGGGGTCCGAGCAGTACTTC. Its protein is CASSFDRGSEQYF.

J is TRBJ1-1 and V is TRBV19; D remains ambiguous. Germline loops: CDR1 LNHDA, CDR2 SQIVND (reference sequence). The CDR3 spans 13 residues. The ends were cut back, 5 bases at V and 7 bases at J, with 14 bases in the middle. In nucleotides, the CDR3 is TGTGCCAGTAGTGCGCCGGTGACACTTGAAGCTTTCTTT. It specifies CASSAPVTLEAFF.

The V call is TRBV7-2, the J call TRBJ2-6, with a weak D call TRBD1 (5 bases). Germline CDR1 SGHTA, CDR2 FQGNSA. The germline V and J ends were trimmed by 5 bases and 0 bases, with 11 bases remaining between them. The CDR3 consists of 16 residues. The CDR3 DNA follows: TGTGCCAGCAGCCCTCAGGGCCCCTCTGGGGCCAACGTCCTGACTTTC. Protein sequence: CASSPQGPSGANVLTF.

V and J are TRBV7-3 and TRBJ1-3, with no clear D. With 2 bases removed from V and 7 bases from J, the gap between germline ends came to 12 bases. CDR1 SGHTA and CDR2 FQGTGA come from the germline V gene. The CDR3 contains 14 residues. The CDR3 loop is CASSLGVSGNTIYF. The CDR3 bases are TGTGCCAGCAGCTTAGGAGTTAGTGGTAACACCATATATTTT.

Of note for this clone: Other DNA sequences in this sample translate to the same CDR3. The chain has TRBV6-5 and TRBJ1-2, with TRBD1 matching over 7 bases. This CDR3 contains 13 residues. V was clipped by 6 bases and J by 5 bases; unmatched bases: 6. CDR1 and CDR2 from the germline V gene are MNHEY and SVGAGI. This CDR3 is CASSRGTEYGYTF. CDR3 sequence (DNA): TGTGCCAGCAGCCGCGGGACAGAATATGGCTACACCTTC.

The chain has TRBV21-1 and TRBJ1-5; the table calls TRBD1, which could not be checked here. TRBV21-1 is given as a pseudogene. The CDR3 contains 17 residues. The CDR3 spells CASSPPPWTASDQPQHF. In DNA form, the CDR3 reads TGTGCCAGCAGCCCCCCCCCTTGGACAGCGTCGGATCAGCCCCAGCATTTT.